The sequence of this T cell receptor beta chain was determined in a study of cytomegalovirus exposure and HLA in healthy donors (dated by TCRdb to 2016 to 2017). Looking at the study overall: According to an earlier analysis of several hundred of the donors, about 179 million T cells yielded approximately 120 million unique TCR beta sequences and more than 250 Gb of sequence data. Roughly 300 gigabases of sequencing data and tens of millions of unique TCR sequences were included in an early release covering around 600 HLA-typed donors. High-throughput TCR immunosequencing, statistical association of individual TCRs with disease status, and machine learning were combined to predict cytomegalovirus infection status. A later analysis re-analyzed previously published TCR beta repertoires from approximately 670 donors and added high-resolution HLA genotyping to study TCR occurrence patterns. About five DR-DQ haplotypes were treated as single units for association and clustering because of strong linkage in the cohort. Rather than using new phenotypic data, the later analysis identified candidate immune exposures from TCR beta sequences and from how often those sequences occurred across donors. The study aimed to test whether cataloging public T cell receptors could reveal signatures of past pathogen exposure. Donor age, sex, ethnicity and CMV serostatus were compiled alongside the repertoire data. Among a few hundred genotyped donors of the cohort, an average of about 240,000 unique TCR beta nucleotide sequences were sequenced per donor, around 20% of them non-productive. HLA typing covered class I and class II loci at four-digit resolution. Along with the approximately 700-subject first cohort, a separate validation cohort of some 130 different subjects was used. The T cell repertoires of around 730 subjects were profiled by immunosequencing and related to cytomegalovirus serostatus. Typing coverage differed by locus: A, B, C, DRB1 and DQB1 were typed in roughly 629-640 donors, DQA1 in roughly 500, DPA1 in 606, and DPB1 in roughly 450. To decide whether each TCR beta V gene segment behaved as functional or pseudogenic, an earlier analysis of 587 of the donors relied on high-throughput TCR beta sequencing. In a later genetic analysis, genome-wide SNP genotypes for about 55% of the roughly 670 donors were used, and that subset was treated as a discovery cohort. Every discovery cohort repertoire had been produced on one sequencing platform. Of the approximately 400 genotyped donors, 70% to 90% were placed in the genetic ancestry cluster associated with self-reported Caucasian donors. The paper's findings and limits, for the study overall: According to a later analysis, TCR association rates differed among HLA loci, with DRB1 alleles showing the most associated TCRs and HLA-C alleles showing the fewest. The 87-base-pair reads could not distinguish some IMGT-functional V segments, including TRBV6-2 and TRBV6-3, so those segments were excluded. According to the authors, the approach could potentially be generalized to other disease states and immunological phenotypes. The classifier was reported to diagnose cytomegalovirus status with high specificity and sensitivity in both the original and validation cohorts. Roughly uniform sequencing depth across donors was assumed in presence/absence analyses, although this assumption may not hold. The cohort was sequenced for TCR beta chains only, and without alpha or paired-chain data the features that could be detected were limited. Correlated functional status among segregating V segments might reflect linkage disequilibrium, but an unknown experimental factor could not be ruled out. In an earlier analysis of 450 to 750 of the donors, most TCR beta V segments appeared in productive rearrangements about 90% or about 30% of the time, broadly matching IMGT annotations. A later analysis found that HLA-associated TCR beta chains were more clonally expanded and had lower generation probabilities than equally common non-associated chains. In vitro tests confirmed that a few of the cytomegalovirus-associated TCR beta chains recognize cytomegalovirus antigens. A group of highly shared sequence variants was considered likely to be a technical artifact of the sequencing pipeline. In a later analysis, several top co-occurrence clusters were reported to appear linked to parvovirus B19, influenza, CMV and Epstein-Barr virus. A later genetic analysis reported fewer N-insertions in productive TCRs among donors in an Asian-associated ancestry cluster than the roughly 670-donor mean. Specific HLA alleles were associated with about 17,000 TCR beta sequences at a false discovery rate of 0.05 in a later analysis. A later genetic analysis associated a missense DCLRE1C variant with V-gene and J-gene trimming of TCR beta chains, and an independent cohort replicated the association. The earlier analysis of some 560 of the donors excluded approximately 15 rarely observed V segments, including chromosome 9 orphons, because counts were too low. According to a later analysis, most CMV-associated TCR beta chains appeared to be HLA-restricted, and the HLA associations seemed to be driven largely by CMV exposure. The only immune exposure information available for the cohort was CMV serostatus. Most TCR sequences were seen in very few donors, while some public TCRs were found in many individuals. When HLA alleles, especially DR and DQ, strongly co-occurred, TCR associations were difficult to assign to individual alleles. The study gave a list of 150 to 200 TCR beta chains associated with cytomegalovirus. A further reported finding was that TCR beta sequences accurately predicted the HLA-A and HLA-B alleles for most subjects in the first cohort. HLA typing was unavailable for some donors at each locus, so association tests used only the typed subset.

The cohort consisted of 670 or so healthy bone marrow donors. At the time of sampling, every cohort member was nominally healthy, though immune exposures that went unrecorded were likely present. The donor tested CMV seropositive, placing the donor among the 289 seropositive members of the cohort. A peripheral blood sample was collected from each donor, and TCR beta sequencing was performed on peripheral blood mononuclear cells. The Qiagen DNeasy Blood Extraction Kit was used to extract genomic DNA from the blood cell samples. The CDR3 has 16 amino acids, counting the end cysteine and phenylalanine. Only the CDR3 portion is preserved as DNA: 48 bases, with reading frame beginning at the first base. Reading the germline V gene gives CDR1 SNHLY and CDR2 FYNNEI. After removal of 8 bases from V and 5 bases from J, the junction retains 11 bases not matched to a gene. Comment on this clone: The antigen it recognizes is unknown. Within one base of it there is no much larger clone, and no base qualities were kept.

The protocol used for the library was the immunoSEQ multiplex PCR assay. For the multiplex PCR, a mixture combining 60 forward primers for TCR Vbeta segments and 13 reverse primers for TCR Jbeta segments was used. Amplification of the CDR3 region of rearranged TCR beta genes was performed with a multiplex PCR assay on genomic DNA. Amplified TCR beta libraries were sequenced as 87-base-pair reads on the Illumina HiSeq System. The paper's processing steps were these. Across the 640 or so repertoires, a later analysis counted 78 million or so unique TCR beta chains, roughly 11 million of which were shared by at least two donors. A nearest-neighbor algorithm error-corrected the raw reads and collapsed the reads into unique sequences, merging closely related sequences to remove PCR and sequencing errors. V, D and J gene segments were assigned by aligning CDR3 sequences to IMGT reference sequences. For a sequence to be retained, a match of at least six nucleotides was required to both a V gene segment and a J gene segment. A rearrangement counted as productive if the CDR3 had no stop codons and remained in frame with V and J, and every other rearrangement counted as non-productive. Following IMGT convention, CDR3 was defined as the stretch from the second conserved V-encoded cysteine up to the conserved J-encoded phenylalanine. The earlier analysis of 500 to 650 of the donors excluded any sequence lacking an unambiguous match to a single V gene segment. In an earlier analysis of 500 to 750 of the donors, V segments were called functional above 56.7% productive rearrangements and were called segregating when the between-donor standard deviation exceeded 5%. To diagnose cytomegalovirus status from the catalog of TCR beta chain sequences, a statistical classification framework was built. A later analysis assigned V and J genes by comparing TCR nucleotide sequences with IMGT/GENE-DB human TR gene sequences. In a later analysis, CDR3 sequences and most-parsimonious VDJ recombination scenarios were assigned using the TCRdist pipeline. In a later analysis, each TCR beta chain was defined by its CDR3 amino acid sequence together with its V-gene family, and reads lacking a unique V-gene family were excluded. As a way to deal with suspected cross-contamination and a sequencing artifact, a later analysis dropped 450 to 600 nucleotide sequences that were highly shared and had low generation probability. For each public chain, a later analysis derived a clonal expansion index from normalized ranks of inferred template counts within each repertoire. Generation probabilities in a later analysis came from a VDJ recombination model fitted to out-of-frame rearrangements, and those results were checked against IGoR. In a later analysis, hypergeometric tests were used to score TCR-TCR, TCR-HLA and TCR-CMV co-occurrence, with a repertoire-size bias correction applied to TCR pairs. To estimate false discovery rates, a later analysis permuted the HLA or CMV assignments 20 times. A later analysis grouped co-occurring TCRs with DBSCAN, adding TCRdist sequence similarity when clustering within HLA-allele-positive subsets. Co-occurrence clustering excluded repertoires with fewer than 30,000 or more than 120,000 public chains, plus five with anomalous nucleotide sharing. The table was pulled from immuneACCESS by TCRdb, which kept in-frame rearrangements only. Such tables lose some clones; where checked, under half of the loss comes from unresolved V genes, and the rest has no known cause. Clonal size and the V and J genes are those of that table, whereas D and trimming came from the DNA. This sample holds about 120,000 clones; around 76% were observed only once. In total, the top ten clones hold about 32% of the sample.

The sequence derives from a man aged 60 to 69 in good health and CMV-seropositive. The sequencing input was PBMCs. This chain is built from TRBV2 and TRBJ2-2; the central 10 bases match TRBD1. At the DNA level, the sequence is TGTGCCAGCGAACCTAACCCGGGACAGGGGACCGGGGAGCTGTTTTTT. Translated, it reads CASEPNPGQGTGELFF.